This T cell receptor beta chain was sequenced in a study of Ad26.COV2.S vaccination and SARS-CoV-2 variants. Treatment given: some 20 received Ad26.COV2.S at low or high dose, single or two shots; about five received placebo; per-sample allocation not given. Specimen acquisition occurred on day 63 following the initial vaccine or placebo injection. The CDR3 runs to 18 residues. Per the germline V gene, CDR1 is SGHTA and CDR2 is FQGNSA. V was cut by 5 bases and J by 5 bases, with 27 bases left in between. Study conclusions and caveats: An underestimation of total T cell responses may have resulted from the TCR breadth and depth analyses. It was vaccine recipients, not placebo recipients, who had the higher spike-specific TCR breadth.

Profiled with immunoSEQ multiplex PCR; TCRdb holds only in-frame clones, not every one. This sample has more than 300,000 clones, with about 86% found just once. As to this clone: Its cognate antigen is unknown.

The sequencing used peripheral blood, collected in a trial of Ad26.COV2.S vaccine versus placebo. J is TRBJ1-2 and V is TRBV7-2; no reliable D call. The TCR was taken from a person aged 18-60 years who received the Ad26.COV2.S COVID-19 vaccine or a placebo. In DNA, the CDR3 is TGTGCCAGCAGCAAGACTGGGAGCGATCGGCGGGCGAGGTATGGCTACACCTTC. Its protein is CASSKTGSDRRARYGYTF.